What follows are 5 T cell receptor beta chains derived from one specimen sequenced in a study of blood T cell repertoires in COVID-19. Method: immunoSEQ multiplex PCR; TCRdb's copy keeps in-frame clones and lacks some. The top ten clones hold around 0.84% of a sample with roughly 250,000 clones, approximately 90% of them seen once. Sequencing used peripheral blood. The receptors shown here come from a man aged 30 to 45 with acute or convalescent COVID-19.

The chain recombines TRBV2 with TRBJ1-2, with 8 nucleotides matching TRBD1. This CDR3 comprises 13 residues. CDR1 is SNHLY and CDR2 is FYNNEI in the germline V gene. V trimming: 4 bases; J trimming: 7 bases; junction bases outside the gene matches: 5. The CDR3 loop reads CASSGQGIFGYTF. As DNA, the CDR3 is TGTGCCAGCAGTGGACAGGGGATATTTGGCTACACCTTC.

The CDR3 region is CASSKTGFEAFF. In DNA, the CDR3 is TGTGCCAGCAGTAAGACAGGTTTTGAAGCTTTCTTT. The rearrangement links TRBV6-6 to TRBJ1-1; D is perhaps TRBD1 (6 bases). V shed 5 bases and J shed 7 bases, with 11 bases lying between them. The CDR3 length is 12 residues. Germline V CDR1 and CDR2: MNHNY, SVGAGI (reference sequence).

The V call is TRBV7-3, the J call TRBJ2-5; 7 nucleotides match TRBD1. This CDR3 is 15 amino acids long. Per germline, CDR1 SGHTA and CDR2 FQGTGA. V was pared by 5 bases and J by 6 bases, with 12 bases of the junction left unmatched. The CDR3 here is CASSEWTGPMQTQYF. The CDR3 DNA follows: TGTGCCAGCAGCGAATGGACAGGCCCAATGCAGACCCAGTACTTC. The full variable domain, with the rest looked up from reference TRBV7-3 and TRBJ2-5, is GAGVSQTPSNKVTEKGKYVELRCDPISGHTALYWYRQSLGQGPEFLIYFQGTGAADDSGLPNDRFFAVRPEGSVSTLKIQRTERGDSAVYLCASSEWTGPMQTQYFGPGTRLLVL.

This chain joins TRBV5-1 and TRBJ2-3; 9 bases are shared with TRBD1. Germline-derived CDR1 and CDR2 are SGHRS and YFSETQ. This CDR3 has 15 residues. Germline trimming cut 2 bases from V and 5 bases from J; bases unmatched to any gene: 6. In DNA, the CDR3 is TGCGCCAGCAGCTTTAGTCTGACAGGGGGAGATACGCAGTATTTT. It is translated as CASSFSLTGGDTQYF.

This clone was found once. The chain carries TRBV5-1 and TRBJ1-1; 7 bases map to TRBD1. Germline V gene data show CDR1 as SGHRS and CDR2 as YFSETQ. V lost 4 bases, J lost 1 base, and 7 bases stayed unmatched. The CDR3 runs to 15 residues. The CDR3 is CASSRGQAENTEAFF. For the CDR3, the DNA is TGCGCCAGCAGCCGAGGACAGGCCGAGAACACTGAAGCTTTCTTT.